This TCR beta chain was sequenced in a study of regulatory T cells in long-lasting Graves disease. The time point denotes: newly diagnosed GD, antithyroid drugs for less than 3 months. PBMCs provided the RNA from which the TCR library was made. Germline CDR1 is SGHTA and CDR2 is FQGNSA. This CDR3 region has 15 residues. Assembly of TCR beta libraries relied on iRepertoire HTBI primers together with Arm-PCR of CDR3 regions. TCRdb analysed the multiplex PCR reads with MiXCR anew, one entry per CDR3 protein. Of roughly 420,000 distinct CDR3 sequences listed, around 15% are singletons. A word on this clonotype: This could be a read error, since a much larger clone is one nucleotide away.

These sequences were also reported in another study, on T cells in Graves' hyperthyroidism and ophthalmopathy.

The sequence came from a woman aged 25 to 45 with Graves disease. This material consisted of peripheral blood mononuclear cells (PBMCs), taken at new diagnosis, from a patient treated with antithyroid drugs. The chain employs TRBV7-2 and TRBJ2-7; 12 nucleotides line up with TRBD1. The CDR3 region has the DNA TGTGCCAGCAGCCCTGGGACAGGGGGCTACTACGAGCGGTACTTC. It yields the protein CASSPGTGGYYERYF.